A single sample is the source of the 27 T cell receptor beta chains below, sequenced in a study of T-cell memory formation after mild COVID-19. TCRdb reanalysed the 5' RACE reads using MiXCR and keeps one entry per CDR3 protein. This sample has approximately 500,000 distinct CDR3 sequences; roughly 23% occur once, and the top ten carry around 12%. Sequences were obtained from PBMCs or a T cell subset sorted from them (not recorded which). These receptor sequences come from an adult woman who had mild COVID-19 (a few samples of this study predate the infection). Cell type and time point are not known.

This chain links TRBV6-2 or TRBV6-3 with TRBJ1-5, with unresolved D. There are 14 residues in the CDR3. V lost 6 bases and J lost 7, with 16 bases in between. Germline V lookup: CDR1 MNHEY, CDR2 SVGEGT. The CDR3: CASRWMSGGQPQHF. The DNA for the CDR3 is TGTGCCAGCAGATGGATGAGCGGAGGGCAGCCCCAGCATTTT.

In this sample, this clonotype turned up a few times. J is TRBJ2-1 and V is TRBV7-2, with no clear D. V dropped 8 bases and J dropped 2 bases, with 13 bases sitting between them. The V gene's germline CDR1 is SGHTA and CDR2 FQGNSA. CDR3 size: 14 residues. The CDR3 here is CASRITDTYNEQFF. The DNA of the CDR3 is TGTGCCAGCCGAATCACAGATACCTACAATGAGCAGTTCTTC.

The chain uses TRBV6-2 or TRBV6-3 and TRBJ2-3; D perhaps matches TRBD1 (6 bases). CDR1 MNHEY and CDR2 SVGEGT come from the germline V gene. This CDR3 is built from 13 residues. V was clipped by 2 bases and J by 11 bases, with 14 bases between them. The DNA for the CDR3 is TGTGCCAGCAGTTACCCGGACAGACAACTGCAGTATTTT. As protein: CASSYPDRQLQYF.

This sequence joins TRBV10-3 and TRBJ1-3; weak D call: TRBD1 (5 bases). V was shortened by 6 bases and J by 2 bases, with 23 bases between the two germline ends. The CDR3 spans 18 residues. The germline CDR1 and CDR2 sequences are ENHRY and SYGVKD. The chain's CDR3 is CAIRNVRARTRTGNTIYF. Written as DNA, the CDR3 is TGTGCCATCAGGAACGTCAGGGCTCGGACGCGAACTGGAAACACCATATATTTT.

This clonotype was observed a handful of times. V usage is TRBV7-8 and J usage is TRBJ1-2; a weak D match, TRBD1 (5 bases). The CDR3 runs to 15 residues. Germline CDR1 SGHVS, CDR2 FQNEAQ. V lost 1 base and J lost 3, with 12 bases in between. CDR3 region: CASSLDSTGDYGYTF. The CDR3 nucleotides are TGTGCCAGCAGCTTAGATAGTACGGGGGACTATGGCTACACCTTC.

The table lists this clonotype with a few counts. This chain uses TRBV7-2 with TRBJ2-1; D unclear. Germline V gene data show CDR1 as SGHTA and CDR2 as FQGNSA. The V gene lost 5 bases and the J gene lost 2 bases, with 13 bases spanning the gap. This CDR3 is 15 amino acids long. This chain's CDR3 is CASSLTGTAYNEQFF. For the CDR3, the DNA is TGTGCCAGCAGCCTAACCGGTACGGCCTACAATGAGCAGTTCTTC. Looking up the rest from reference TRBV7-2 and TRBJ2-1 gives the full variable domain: GAGVSQSPSNKVTEKGKDVELRCDPISGHTALYWYRQSLGQGLEFLIYFQGNSAPDKSGLPSDRFSAERTGGSVSTLTIQRTQQEDSAVYLCASSLTGTAYNEQFFGPGTRLTVL.

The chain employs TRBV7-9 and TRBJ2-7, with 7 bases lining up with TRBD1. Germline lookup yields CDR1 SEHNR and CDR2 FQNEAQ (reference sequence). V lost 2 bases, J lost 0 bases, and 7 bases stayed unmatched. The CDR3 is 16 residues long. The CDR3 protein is CASSLPTGVGSYEQYF. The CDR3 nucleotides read TGTGCCAGCAGCTTACCCACAGGGGTTGGCTCCTACGAGCAGTACTTC.

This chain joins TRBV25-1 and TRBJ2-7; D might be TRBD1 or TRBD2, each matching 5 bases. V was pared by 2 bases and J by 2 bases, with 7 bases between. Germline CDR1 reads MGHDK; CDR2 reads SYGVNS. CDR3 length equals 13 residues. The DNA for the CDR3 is TGTGCCAGCAGTGAACGGGGCCCCTACGAGCAGTACTTC. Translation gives CASSERGPYEQYF.

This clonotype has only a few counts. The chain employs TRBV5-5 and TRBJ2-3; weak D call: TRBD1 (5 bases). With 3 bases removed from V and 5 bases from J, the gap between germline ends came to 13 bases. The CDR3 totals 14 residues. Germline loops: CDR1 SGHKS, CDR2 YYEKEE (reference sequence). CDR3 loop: CASSSRPGLDTQYF. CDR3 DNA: TGTGCCAGCAGCTCCCGGCCAGGGCTAGATACGCAGTATTTT.

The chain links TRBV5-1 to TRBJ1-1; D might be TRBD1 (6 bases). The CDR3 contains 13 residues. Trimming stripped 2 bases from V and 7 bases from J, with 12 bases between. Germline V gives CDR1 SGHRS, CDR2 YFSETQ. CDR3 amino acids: CASSFDRMGEAFF. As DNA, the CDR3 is TGCGCCAGCAGCTTCGACAGGATGGGTGAAGCTTTCTTT.

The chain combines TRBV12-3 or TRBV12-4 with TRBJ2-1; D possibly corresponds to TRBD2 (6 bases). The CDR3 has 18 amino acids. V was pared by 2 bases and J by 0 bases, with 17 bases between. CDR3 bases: TGTGCCAGCAGTTTAAGGGTTAGCGGAGTGAGCTCCTACAATGAGCAGTTCTTC. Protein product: CASSLRVSGVSSYNEQFF.

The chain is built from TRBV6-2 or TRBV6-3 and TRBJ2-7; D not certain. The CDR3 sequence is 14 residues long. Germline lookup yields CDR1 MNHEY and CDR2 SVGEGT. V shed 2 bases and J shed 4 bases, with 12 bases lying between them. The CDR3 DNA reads TGTGCCAGCAGTTACCCCGGACGGACGTACGAGCAGTACTTC. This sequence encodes CASSYPGRTYEQYF.

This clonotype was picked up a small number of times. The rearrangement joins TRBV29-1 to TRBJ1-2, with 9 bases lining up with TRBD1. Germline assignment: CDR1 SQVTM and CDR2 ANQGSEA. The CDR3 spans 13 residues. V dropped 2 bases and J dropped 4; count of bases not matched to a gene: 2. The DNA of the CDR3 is TGCAGCGTTGAAACAGGGGGCGGCTATGGCTACACCTTC. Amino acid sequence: CSVETGGGYGYTF.

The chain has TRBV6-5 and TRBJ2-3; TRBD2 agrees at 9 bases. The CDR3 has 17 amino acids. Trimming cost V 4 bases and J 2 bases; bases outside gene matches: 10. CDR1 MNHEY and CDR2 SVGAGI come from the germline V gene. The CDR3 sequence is CASSSGTSPFSTDTQYF. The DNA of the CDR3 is TGTGCCAGCAGTTCCGGGACTAGCCCTTTCTCCACAGATACGCAGTATTTT.

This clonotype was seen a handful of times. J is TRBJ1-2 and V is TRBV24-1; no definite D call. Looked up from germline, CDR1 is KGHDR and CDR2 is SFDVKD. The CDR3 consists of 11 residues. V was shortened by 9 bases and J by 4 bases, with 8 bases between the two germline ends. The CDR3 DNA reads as TGTGCCACCGCCGGGATCTATGGCTACACCTTC. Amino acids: CATAGIYGYTF.

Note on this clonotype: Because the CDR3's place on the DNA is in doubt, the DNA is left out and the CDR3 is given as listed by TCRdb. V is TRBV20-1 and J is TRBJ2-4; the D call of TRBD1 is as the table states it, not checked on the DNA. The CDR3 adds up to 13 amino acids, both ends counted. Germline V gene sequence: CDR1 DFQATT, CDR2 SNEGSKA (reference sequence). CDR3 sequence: CSARDVGSGIRYF.

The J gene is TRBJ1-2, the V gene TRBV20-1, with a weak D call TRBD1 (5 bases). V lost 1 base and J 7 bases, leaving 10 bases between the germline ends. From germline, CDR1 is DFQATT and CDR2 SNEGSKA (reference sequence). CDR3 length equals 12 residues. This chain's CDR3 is CSARAGSSGYTF. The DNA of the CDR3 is TGCAGTGCTAGAGCAGGGTCCAGTGGCTACACCTTC.

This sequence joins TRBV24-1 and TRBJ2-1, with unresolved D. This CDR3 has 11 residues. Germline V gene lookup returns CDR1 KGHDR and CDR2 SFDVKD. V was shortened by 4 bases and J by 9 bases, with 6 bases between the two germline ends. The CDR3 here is CATSDGSEQFF. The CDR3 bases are TGTGCCACCAGTGACGGAAGTGAGCAGTTCTTC.

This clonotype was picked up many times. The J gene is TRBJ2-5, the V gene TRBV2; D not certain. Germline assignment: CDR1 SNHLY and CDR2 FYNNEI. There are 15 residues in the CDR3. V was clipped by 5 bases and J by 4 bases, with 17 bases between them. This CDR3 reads CASSLNPQPPETQYF. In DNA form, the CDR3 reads TGTGCCAGCAGTCTGAACCCACAGCCCCCAGAGACCCAGTACTTC.

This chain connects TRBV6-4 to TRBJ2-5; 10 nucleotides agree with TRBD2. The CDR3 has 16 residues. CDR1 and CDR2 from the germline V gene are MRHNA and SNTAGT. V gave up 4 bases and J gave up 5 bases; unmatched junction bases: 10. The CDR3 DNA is TGTGCCAGCAGTGGCTATAGCGGGGGGTATCAGGAGACCCAGTACTTC. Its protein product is CASSGYSGGYQETQYF.

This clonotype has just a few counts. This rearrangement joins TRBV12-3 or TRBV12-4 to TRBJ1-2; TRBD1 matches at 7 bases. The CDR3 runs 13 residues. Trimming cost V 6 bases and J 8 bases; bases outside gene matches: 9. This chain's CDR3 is CASSPTGVEGYTF. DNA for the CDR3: TGTGCCAGCAGCCCTACAGGGGTGGAAGGCTACACCTTC.

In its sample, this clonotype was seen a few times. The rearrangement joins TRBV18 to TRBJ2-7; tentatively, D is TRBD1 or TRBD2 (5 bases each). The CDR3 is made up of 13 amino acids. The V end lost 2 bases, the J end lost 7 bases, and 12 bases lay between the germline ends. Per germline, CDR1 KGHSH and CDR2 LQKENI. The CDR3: CASSPRDGAEQYF. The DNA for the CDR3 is TGTGCCAGCTCACCAAGGGACGGAGCAGAGCAGTACTTC.

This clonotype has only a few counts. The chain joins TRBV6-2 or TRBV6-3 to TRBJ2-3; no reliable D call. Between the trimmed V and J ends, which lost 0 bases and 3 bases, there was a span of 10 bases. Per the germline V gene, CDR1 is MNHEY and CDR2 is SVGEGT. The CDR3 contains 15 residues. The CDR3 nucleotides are TGTGCCAGCAGTTACTCGAATCCCTCGACAGATACGCAGTATTTT. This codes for CASSYSNPSTDTQYF.

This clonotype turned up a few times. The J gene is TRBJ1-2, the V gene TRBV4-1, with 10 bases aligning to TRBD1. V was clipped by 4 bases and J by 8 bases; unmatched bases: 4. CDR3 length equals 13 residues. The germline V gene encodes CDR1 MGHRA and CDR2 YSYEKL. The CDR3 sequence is CASSRDRGQGYTF. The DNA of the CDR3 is TGCGCCAGCAGCCGTGACAGGGGGCAGGGCTACACCTTC.

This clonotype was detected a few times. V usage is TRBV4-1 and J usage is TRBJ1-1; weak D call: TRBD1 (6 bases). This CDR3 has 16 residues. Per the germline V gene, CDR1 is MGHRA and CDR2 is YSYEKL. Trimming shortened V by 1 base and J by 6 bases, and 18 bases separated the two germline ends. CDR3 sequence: CASSQGLRGKGAEAFF. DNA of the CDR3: TGCGCCAGCAGCCAAGGTTTGCGAGGTAAGGGGGCTGAAGCTTTCTTT.

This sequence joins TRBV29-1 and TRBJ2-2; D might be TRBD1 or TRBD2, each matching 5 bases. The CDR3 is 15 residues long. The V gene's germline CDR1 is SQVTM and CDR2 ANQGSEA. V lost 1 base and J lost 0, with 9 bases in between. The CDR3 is CSVEAGQTNTGELFF. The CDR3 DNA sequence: TGCAGCGTTGAAGCGGGGCAGACGAACACCGGGGAGCTGTTTTTT.

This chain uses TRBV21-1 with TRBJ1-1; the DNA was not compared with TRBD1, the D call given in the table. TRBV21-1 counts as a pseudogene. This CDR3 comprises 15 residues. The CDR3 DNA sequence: TGTGCCAGCAGCAAAAGGACAGGGGGGAACACTGAAGCTTTCTTT. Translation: CASSKRTGGNTEAFF.